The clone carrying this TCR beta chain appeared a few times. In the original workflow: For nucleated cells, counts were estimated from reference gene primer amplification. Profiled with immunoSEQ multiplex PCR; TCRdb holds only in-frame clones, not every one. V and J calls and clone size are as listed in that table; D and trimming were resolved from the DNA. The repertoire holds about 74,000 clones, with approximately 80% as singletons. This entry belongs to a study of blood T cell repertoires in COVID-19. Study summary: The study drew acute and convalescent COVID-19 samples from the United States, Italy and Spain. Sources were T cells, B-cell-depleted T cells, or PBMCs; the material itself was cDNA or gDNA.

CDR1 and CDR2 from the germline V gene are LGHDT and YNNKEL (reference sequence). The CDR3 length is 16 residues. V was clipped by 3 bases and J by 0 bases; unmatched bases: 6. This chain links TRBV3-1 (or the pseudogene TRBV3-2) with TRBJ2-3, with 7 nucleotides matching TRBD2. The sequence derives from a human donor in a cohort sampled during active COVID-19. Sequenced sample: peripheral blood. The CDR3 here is CASSQTGGSSTDTQYF. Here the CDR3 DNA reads TGTGCCAGCAGCCAGACGGGCGGGAGCAGCACAGATACGCAGTATTTT.